These T cell receptor beta chains were read from a single sample in a study of CD8 T cells in ankylosing spondylitis. TCRdb recomputed calls from the 5' RACE reads with MiXCR, one row per CDR3 protein. The sample lists approximately 400,000 distinct CDR3 sequences, 25% to 30% seen once, with 0.85% to 1% in the top ten. The sequenced sample was blood, either unsorted or a sorted T cell fraction (not recorded which). These receptors were obtained from a male donor with ankylosing spondylitis. Both conserved end residues are part of each CDR3. A D gene is named only where the DNA matches it firmly. Only some rows state a clone size, as once, few, many or a class for expanded clones.

d_call | j_call | v_call | clone_size | cdr3_aa | cdr3_nt
- | TRBJ2-7 | TRBV5-1 | few | CASSPLTSTYEQYF | TGCGCCAGCAGCCCACTGACTAGTACCTACGAGCAGTACTTC
- | TRBJ2-1 | TRBV4-2 | few | CASSLHNGPEQFF | TGTGCCAGCAGCCTTCACAACGGGCCCGAGCAGTTCTTC
TRBD2 | TRBJ2-2 | TRBV12-3/TRBV12-4 | few | CASRPSGRARTGELFF | TGTGCCAGCAGGCCCAGCGGGAGGGCCAGGACCGGGGAGCTGTTTTTT
TRBD2 | TRBJ2-1 | TRBV6-1 | few | CASSGGTSGWNEQFF | TGTGCCAGCAGTGGAGGGACTAGCGGTTGGAATGAGCAGTTCTTC
TRBD1 | TRBJ2-3 | TRBV5-1 | few | CASSSVGQVTDTQYF | TGCGCCAGCAGCTCAGTTGGACAGGTCACAGATACGCAGTATTTT
TRBD1 | TRBJ1-1 | TRBV6-2/TRBV6-3 | - | CASSRQGNSYTEAFF | TGTGCCAGCAGTCGACAGGGTAATTCGTACACTGAAGCTTTCTTT
TRBD1 | TRBJ1-6 | TRBV20-1 | - | CSASTGGRLHF | TGCAGTGCTAGTACAGGGGGTCGCCTCCACTTT
- | TRBJ1-2 | TRBV11-3 | few | CASSLENDRHF | TGTGCCAGCAGCTTAGAAAACGACAGGCACTTC
- | TRBJ1-4 | TRBV10-3 | - | CAISEREEKLFF | TGTGCCATCAGTGAGAGAGAGGAAAAACTGTTTTTT
TRBD2 | TRBJ2-1 | TRBV5-6 | - | CASRGRRTSGRTSSYNEQFF | TGTGCCAGCAGGGGCCGGAGGACTAGCGGGAGGACGAGCTCCTACAATGAGCAGTTCTTC
TRBD1 | TRBJ2-3 | TRBV11-3 | few | CASSSGTASTDTQYF | TGTGCCAGCAGTTCCGGGACAGCTAGCACAGATACGCAGTATTTT
TRBD1 | TRBJ2-1 | TRBV20-1 | - | CSATQPRQGAVLYNEQFF | TGCAGTGCTACGCAACCCAGACAGGGGGCCGTTCTTTACAATGAGCAGTTCTTC
TRBD2 | TRBJ2-1 | TRBV4-1 | few | CASSQETASGSKYNEQFF | TGCGCCAGCAGCCAAGAAACTGCTAGCGGGAGTAAATACAATGAGCAGTTCTTC
- | TRBJ1-5 | TRBV19 | - | CASSVTAYSNQPQHF | TGTGCCAGTAGTGTGACAGCTTATAGCAATCAGCCCCAGCATTTT
- | TRBJ2-7 | TRBV27 | many | CASSLSSPRTTEQYF | TGTGCCAGCAGTTTATCGAGCCCCAGGACGACCGAGCAGTACTTC
- | TRBJ2-5 | TRBV12-3/TRBV12-4 | - | CASGPPVVGETQYF | TGTGCCAGCGGCCCTCCGGTGGTTGGGGAGACCCAGTACTTC
TRBD2 | TRBJ2-7 | TRBV15 | - | CATSRGLAFEQYF | TGTGCCACCAGCAGAGGACTAGCGTTTGAGCAGTACTTC
- | TRBJ1-2 | TRBV2 | - | CASSERGVSLPNYGYTF | TGTGCCAGCAGTGAAAGGGGGGTCTCGCTTCCTAACTATGGCTACACCTTC
- | TRBJ1-1 | TRBV12-3/TRBV12-4 | - | CASSHLGTWNTEAFF | TGTGCCAGCAGCCACTTGGGGACATGGAACACTGAAGCTTTCTTT
- | TRBJ2-2 | TRBV24-1 | - | CATSDQTGRTTGELFF | TGTGCCACCAGTGACCAGACAGGCAGAACCACCGGGGAGCTGTTTTTT
- | TRBJ2-5 | TRBV11-3 | - | CASNNIGETQYF | TGTGCCAGCAATAACATCGGAGAGACCCAGTACTTC
- | TRBJ2-1 | TRBV20-1 | - | CSARDPGNWQDEQFF | TGCAGTGCTAGAGATCCGGGCAACTGGCAAGATGAGCAGTTCTTC
TRBD2 | TRBJ2-1 | TRBV20-1 | - | CSVTRLAENEQFF | TGCAGTGTTACGCGGCTAGCGGAGAATGAGCAGTTCTTC
TRBD1 | TRBJ1-2 | TRBV20-1 | - | CSASPNPGQEFNYGYTF | TGCAGTGCTAGTCCCAATCCGGGACAGGAGTTTAACTATGGCTACACCTTC
- | TRBJ2-1 | TRBV10-3 | - | CAIRDSEPTYNEQFF | TGTGCCATCAGGGATAGCGAGCCAACGTACAATGAGCAGTTCTTC
- | TRBJ2-1 | TRBV12-3/TRBV12-4 | - | CASSFAGSRSYNEQFF | TGTGCCAGCAGTTTCGCGGGGTCTCGTTCCTACAATGAGCAGTTCTTC
TRBD1 | TRBJ1-1 | TRBV20-1 | - | CSAREGTANTEAFF | TGCAGTGCTAGAGAGGGGACAGCGAACACTGAAGCTTTCTTT
- | TRBJ2-5 | TRBV28 | few | CASSSTGAGETQYF | TGTGCCAGCAGCTCTACAGGTGCGGGGGAGACCCAGTACTTC
- | TRBJ2-1 | TRBV5-1 | many | CASRGTPREGEQFF | TGCGCCAGCAGGGGGACTCCACGTGAAGGTGAGCAGTTCTTC
- | TRBJ1-2 | TRBV14 | - | CASSQERDYGYTF | TGTGCCAGCAGCCAGGAGCGAGACTATGGCTACACCTTC
- | TRBJ2-3 | TRBV7-9 | - | CASSFAGTGTDTQYF | TGTGCCAGCAGCTTTGCCGGGACCGGCACAGATACGCAGTATTTT
TRBD1 | TRBJ2-3 | TRBV5-1 | - | CASSAGPGQSTDTQYF | TGCGCCAGCAGCGCAGGACCGGGACAGAGCACAGATACGCAGTATTTT
TRBD1 | TRBJ2-4 | TRBV29-1 | few | CSVEGTGGVKNIQYF | TGCAGCGTTGAAGGAACAGGGGGAGTCAAAAACATTCAGTACTTC
- | TRBJ2-7 | TRBV25-1 | - | CASSVPYSYEQYF | TGTGCCAGCAGTGTTCCCTACTCGTACGAGCAGTACTTC
TRBD2 | TRBJ2-1 | TRBV5-1 | - | CASNFGLAGGRSDEQFF | TGCGCCAGCAACTTCGGGCTAGCGGGAGGTCGTAGCGATGAGCAGTTCTTC
- | TRBJ2-5 | TRBV7-9 | few | CASGRLEETQYF | TGTGCCAGCGGAAGACTTGAAGAGACCCAGTACTTC
- | TRBJ1-1 | TRBV3-1 | - | CASSHIYRAEAFF | TGTGCCAGCAGCCACATATACAGGGCTGAAGCTTTCTTT
TRBD2 | TRBJ2-1 | TRBV9 | few | CASSVATPSGPASYNEQFF | TGTGCCAGCAGCGTAGCTACGCCTAGCGGGCCTGCCTCCTACAATGAGCAGTTCTTC
- | TRBJ1-4 | TRBV6-4 | once | CASSEGQSANEKLFF | TGTGCCAGCAGTGAAGGACAGTCGGCTAATGAAAAACTGTTTTTT
TRBD1 | TRBJ1-3 | TRBV7-9 | - | CASSPGTEGNTIYF | TGTGCCAGCAGCCCCGGGACAGAGGGAAACACCATATATTTT
- | TRBJ1-2 | TRBV20-1 | - | CSARVTESYGYTF | TGCAGTGCTAGAGTTACGGAAAGCTATGGCTACACCTTC
- | TRBJ2-7 | TRBV11-2 | few | CASSWGMHEQYF | TGTGCCAGCAGCTGGGGTATGCACGAGCAGTACTTC
- | TRBJ2-4 | TRBV6-1 | - | CASSPYSLLAKNIQYF | TGTGCCAGCAGCCCTTATAGTCTGCTAGCCAAAAACATTCAGTACTTC
- | TRBJ2-3 | TRBV19 | - | CATRGALQGPDTQYF | TGTGCCACCCGCGGGGCCCTGCAGGGTCCAGATACGCAGTATTTT
- | TRBJ2-3 | TRBV30 | - | CAWSVQGRNTQYF | TGTGCCTGGAGTGTACAGGGAAGGAATACGCAGTATTTT
- | TRBJ1-5 | TRBV24-1 | - | CATRPGGGGQPQHF | TGTGCCACCAGACCTGGAGGGGGTGGTCAGCCCCAGCATTTT
- | TRBJ1-5 | TRBV19 | - | CASSIEKQGLRQPQHF | TGTGCCAGTAGTATAGAAAAACAGGGCCTTAGGCAGCCCCAGCATTTT
TRBD1 | TRBJ1-1 | TRBV24-1 | - | CATSDPGQDNTEAFF | TGTGCCACCAGTGATCCAGGACAGGACAACACTGAAGCTTTCTTT
TRBD1 | TRBJ2-7 | TRBV29-1 | - | CSVEVGTGSYEQYF | TGCAGCGTTGAAGTAGGGACAGGCTCCTACGAGCAGTACTTC
TRBD1 | TRBJ1-5 | TRBV12-3/TRBV12-4 | many | CASSLAGGGDGPQHF | TGTGCCAGCAGTTTAGCAGGGGGCGGGGATGGGCCCCAGCATTTT
- | TRBJ1-2 | TRBV29-1 | - | CSVVRDGPNGYTF | TGCAGCGTTGTACGAGACGGCCCCAATGGCTACACCTTC
TRBD2 | TRBJ2-7 | TRBV20-1 | - | CSARQAGVFHEQYF | TGCAGTGCTAGACAAGCGGGAGTGTTCCACGAGCAGTACTTC